These 29 T cell receptor beta chains were sequenced from one sample in a study of blood T cell repertoires in COVID-19. The protocol was immunoSEQ multiplex PCR, while the TCRdb copy is restricted to in-frame clones and leaves out a portion. Of 150,000 to 200,000 clones detected, 70% to 90% appear once; the ten largest clones hold 5% to 6.5%. Sequences were obtained from peripheral blood. These receptors originate from a man aged 35 to 55 with active or convalescent COVID-19.

The chain recombines TRBV6-5 with TRBJ2-7; 11 positions agree with TRBD2. The length of the CDR3 is 15 residues. V gave up 6 bases and J gave up 3 bases; unmatched junction bases: 7. The germline gives CDR1 MNHEY, CDR2 SVGAGI. DNA for the CDR3: TGTGCCAGCAGCGGCGGGACTAGCGGACTCTACGAGCAGTACTTC. Translating it yields CASSGGTSGLYEQYF.

V is TRBV20-1 and J is TRBJ1-1; D gene unclear. Trimming took 3 bases from V and 6 from J, leaving 23 bases between them. The germline V gene has CDR1 DFQATT and CDR2 SNEGSKA (reference sequence). The CDR3 spans 16 residues. This CDR3 is CSASGILRRAKSEAFF. CDR3 DNA sequence: TGCAGTGCTAGTGGTATTTTGAGGAGGGCTAAATCTGAAGCTTTCTTT.

The V gene is TRBV10-3, the J gene TRBJ1-3, with no clear D. The CDR3 has 13 amino acids. Germline CDR1 is ENHRY and CDR2 is SYGVKD. V was pared by 6 bases and J by 4 bases, with 10 bases between. As DNA, the CDR3 is TGTGCCATCAGCCACGATGAGGGAAACACCATATATTTT. Residues: CAISHDEGNTIYF.

The chain is built from TRBV6-2 or TRBV6-3 and TRBJ2-1; no firm D call. The CDR3 has 12 residues. The V gene lost 2 bases and the J gene lost 10 bases, with 9 bases spanning the gap. CDR1 and CDR2 from the germline V gene are MNHEY and SVGEGT. CDR3 in amino acids: CASSYNFVEQFF. The CDR3 coding sequence is TGTGCCAGCAGTTACAATTTCGTGGAGCAGTTCTTC.

The chain employs TRBV5-1 and TRBJ2-7, with D unresolved. Trimming removed 0 bases at V and 3 bases at J, with 4 bases between. CDR1 is SGHRS, CDR2 YFSETQ, per germline. This CDR3 is 12 amino acids long. CDR3 nucleotides: TGCGCCAGCAGCTTGGTTAGCTACGAGCAGTACTTC. This translates into CASSLVSYEQYF.

This chain links TRBV19 with TRBJ1-2, with 8 bases lining up with TRBD1. Trimming removed 4 bases from V and 7 bases from J; junction bases left unmatched: 8. Germline loops: CDR1 LNHDA, CDR2 SQIVND (reference sequence). The CDR3 loop spans 14 amino acids. CDR3: CASSRVETGGGYTF. The DNA of the CDR3 is TGTGCCAGTAGTAGGGTTGAAACAGGGGGTGGCTACACCTTC.

The CDR3 nucleotides are TGCAGCGTTGAAAGGGGACAGGTGGGAGAGACCCAGTACTTC. Its translation: CSVERGQVGETQYF. This chain joins TRBV29-1 and TRBJ2-5, with TRBD1 identical over 8 bases. The germline CDR1 and CDR2 sequences are SQVTM and ANQGSEA. The CDR3 is 14 residues long. Trimming removed 2 bases from V and 4 bases from J; junction bases left unmatched: 6.

V is TRBV19 and J is TRBJ2-7; 11 bases are a match to TRBD2. The CDR3 runs to 14 residues. Germline CDR1 reads LNHDA; CDR2 reads SQIVND (reference sequence). V was clipped by 4 bases and J by 5 bases; unmatched bases: 4. CDR3 in DNA: TGTGCCAGTAGTACTCTAGCGGGAGGAAACGAGCAGTACTTC. Translation gives CASSTLAGGNEQYF.

The J gene is TRBJ1-5, the V gene TRBV20-1; D is possibly TRBD1 (6 bases). V was cut by 3 bases and J by 2 bases, with 17 bases left in between. The germline V gene has CDR1 DFQATT and CDR2 SNEGSKA (reference sequence). CDR3 length: 16 amino acids. CDR3 coding DNA: TGCAGTGCTAGTACGCGGGGGCGCGTCGGCAATCAGCCCCAGCATTTT. It codes for CSASTRGRVGNQPQHF.

This clone was seen a handful of times. The V and J genes are TRBV7-2 and TRBJ2-4; tentative D call: TRBD2 (6 bases). Per the germline V gene, CDR1 is SGHTA and CDR2 is FQGNSA. The CDR3 extends over 16 amino acids. The V gene lost 0 bases and the J gene lost 5 bases, with 14 bases spanning the gap. The CDR3 loop reads CASSLAAGTPQNIQYF. CDR3 bases: TGTGCCAGCAGCTTAGCGGCGGGGACCCCCCAAAACATTCAGTACTTC. The complete variable domain, with remaining parts taken from reference TRBV7-2 and TRBJ2-4, reads GAGVSQSPSNKVTEKGKDVELRCDPISGHTALYWYRQSLGQGLEFLIYFQGNSAPDKSGLPSDRFSAERTGGSVSTLTIQRTQQEDSAVYLCASSLAAGTPQNIQYFGAGTRLSVL.

This chain connects TRBV7-9 to TRBJ2-6; D perhaps matches TRBD2 (6 bases). Trimming removed 7 bases from V and 0 bases from J, with 19 bases in between. The CDR3 runs to 18 residues. Germline assignment: CDR1 SEHNR and CDR2 FQNEAQ (reference sequence). CDR3 sequence: CASTTFVGGGSGANVLTF. Written as DNA, the CDR3 is TGTGCCAGCACCACTTTTGTCGGGGGAGGCTCTGGGGCCAACGTCCTGACTTTC.

The chain links TRBV27 to TRBJ2-7; 8 bases map to TRBD1. CDR3 length: 16 amino acids. Germline trimming cut 5 bases from V and 2 bases from J; bases unmatched to any gene: 11. In germline, CDR1 is MNHEY, CDR2 SMNVEV (reference sequence). CDR3 sequence (DNA): TGTGCCAGCAGTCCCTCAGGGGGCCGAAGAACCTACGAGCAGTACTTC. It codes for CASSPSGGRRTYEQYF.

The chain employs TRBV7-2 and TRBJ2-5; TRBD2 matches at 8 bases. The CDR3 contains 14 residues. Unmatched junction bases numbered 7, after V lost 5 bases and J lost 5 bases. Germline V gene lookup returns CDR1 SGHTA and CDR2 FQGNSA. CDR3 bases: TGTGCCAGCAGCCCGCGGACGGGGGGGGAGACCCAGTACTTC. Translation: CASSPRTGGETQYF. The variable domain in full, with the rest retrieved from reference TRBV7-2 and TRBJ2-5, is GAGVSQSPSNKVTEKGKDVELRCDPISGHTALYWYRQSLGQGLEFLIYFQGNSAPDKSGLPSDRFSAERTGGSVSTLTIQRTQQEDSAVYLCASSPRTGGETQYFGPGTRLLVL.

The chain is built from TRBV4-1 and TRBJ1-4; 11 positions agree with TRBD1. Germline CDR1 MGHRA, CDR2 YSYEKL. Unmatched junction bases numbered 9, after V lost 5 bases and J lost 7 bases. The length of the CDR3 is 16 residues. This CDR3 is CASSSGQGARGEKLFF. DNA of the CDR3: TGCGCCAGCAGCTCAGGACAGGGGGCTCGGGGTGAAAAACTGTTTTTT.

V gene TRBV4-2 combines with J gene TRBJ2-1, with TRBD1 matching over 8 bases. This CDR3 is built from 17 residues. The J segment lost 5 bases and the V segment lost 3 bases, leaving 12 bases of the junction unmatched. Germline V gene lookup returns CDR1 LGHNA and CDR2 YNFKEQ. CDR3 residues: CASSQEPSQGANNEQFF. In DNA, the CDR3 is TGTGCCAGCAGCCAGGAACCATCGCAGGGGGCGAACAATGAGCAGTTCTTC.

The chain links TRBV28 to TRBJ2-1; 11 nucleotides agree with TRBD2. This CDR3 spans 17 amino acids. Germline V gene lookup returns CDR1 MDHEN and CDR2 SYDVKM. V trimming: 5 bases; J trimming: 6 bases; junction bases outside the gene matches: 12. The DNA for the CDR3 is TGTGCCAGCAGTCGAGGGCATACTAGCGGGAGATCCAATGAGCAGTTCTTC. This encodes CASSRGHTSGRSNEQFF.

The CDR3 sequence: CASKTGSPNTGELFF. CDR3 bases: TGTGCCAGCAAGACCGGGAGCCCGAACACCGGGGAGCTGTTTTTT. The chain is built from TRBV2 and TRBJ2-2; D may be TRBD2 (6 bases). Germline lookup yields CDR1 SNHLY and CDR2 FYNNEI. CDR3 length: 15 residues. V was trimmed by 7 bases and J by 0 bases, leaving 12 bases between them.

The chain has TRBV6-5 and TRBJ2-5, with a possible D match to TRBD2 (6 bases). Per the germline V gene, CDR1 is MNHEY and CDR2 is SVGAGI. This CDR3 has 13 residues. V dropped 6 bases and J dropped 2 bases, with 10 bases sitting between them. CDR3 DNA: TGTGCCAGCAGGGCAGGACTACAAGAGACCCAGTACTTC. This codes for CASRAGLQETQYF.

The CDR3 DNA reads as TGTGCCAGCAGTGAAGGACTACCTTACGGCGAGCAGTACTTC. Protein product: CASSEGLPYGEQYF. This chain links TRBV6-1 with TRBJ2-7, with D maybe TRBD2 (5 bases). CDR3 length equals 14 residues. Per germline, CDR1 MNHNS and CDR2 SASEGT. With 1 base removed from V and 6 bases from J, the gap between germline ends came to 13 bases.

The rearrangement uses TRBV7-9 and TRBJ1-2; TRBD1 matches 8 bases. Germline V gives CDR1 SEHNR, CDR2 FQNEAQ (reference sequence). V shed 4 bases, J shed 4 bases, and the junction held 5 bases outside the gene matches. The CDR3 loop spans 14 amino acids. In DNA form, the CDR3 reads TGTGCCAGCAGCTCCGCCGGGACAGGCTATGGCTACACCTTC. It translates to CASSSAGTGYGYTF.

This clone appeared a few times. The chain employs TRBV29-1 and TRBJ2-1; perhaps TRBD1 as D (6 bases). Deletions cut 6 bases from V and 4 bases from J, with 13 bases between. The CDR3 spans 13 residues. CDR1 SQVTM and CDR2 ANQGSEA come from the germline V gene. The CDR3 bases are TGCAGCGTCCCCCGGACAGATTACAATGAGCAGTTCTTC. Protein product: CSVPRTDYNEQFF.

This clone was observed a few times. The V gene is TRBV5-5, the J gene TRBJ1-5; D gene ambiguous. The V gene's germline CDR1 is SGHKS and CDR2 YYEKEE (reference sequence). This CDR3 region has 12 residues. The V end was cut by 2 bases, the J end by 6 bases, with 6 bases between. As DNA, the CDR3 is TGTGCCAGCAGCTTTACTGGTCAGCCCCAGCATTTT. This encodes CASSFTGQPQHF.

The genes are TRBV10-3 and TRBJ1-2; 7 bases match TRBD1. Germline V lookup: CDR1 ENHRY, CDR2 SYGVKD. The CDR3 runs 13 residues. Trimming at V came to 10 bases and at J to 2 bases, leaving 7 bases not matched to a gene. DNA of the CDR3: TGTGCCAGATCGGGACAGCTAAACTATGGCTACACCTTC. Residues: CARSGQLNYGYTF.

J is TRBJ2-2 and V is TRBV29-1; TRBD2 matches at 11 bases. The V gene's germline CDR1 is SQVTM and CDR2 ANQGSEA. Trimming took 7 bases from V and 1 from J; bases not matched to a gene: 2. The CDR3 is made up of 14 amino acids. The CDR3 region is CSATSGGNTGELFF. DNA of the CDR3: TGCAGCGCCACTAGCGGGGGGAACACCGGGGAGCTGTTTTTT.

The chain links TRBV19 to TRBJ2-1; no clear D. The CDR3 sequence is 12 residues long. V lost 8 bases to trimming and J lost 3 bases, with 8 bases between them. CDR1 LNHDA and CDR2 SQIVND come from the germline V gene (reference sequence). The CDR3 nucleotides are TGTGCCAGTCGCGCCGGCTACAATGAGCAGTTCTTC. The encoded protein is CASRAGYNEQFF.

The J gene is TRBJ2-1, the V gene TRBV6-1, with a tentative D call TRBD1 (5 bases). This CDR3 region has 16 residues. V lost 4 bases and J lost 9, with 22 bases in between. Germline CDR1 MNHNS, CDR2 SASEGT. The CDR3, as DNA: TGTGCCAGCAGTGGCGGCAGGGAACTTTACGGCGGTGAGCAGTTCTTC. Amino acid sequence: CASSGGRELYGGEQFF.

V usage is TRBV2 and J usage is TRBJ1-5; no firm D call. The CDR3 loop spans 14 amino acids. The germline V gene has CDR1 SNHLY and CDR2 FYNNEI. V dropped 6 bases and J dropped 2 bases, with 11 bases sitting between them. This CDR3 reads CASSPGLRNQPQHF. Here the CDR3 DNA reads TGTGCCAGCAGCCCGGGTCTTCGCAATCAGCCCCAGCATTTT.

CDR3 nucleotide sequence: TGTGCCAGCAGCTTAGCTCCCAGGGGGACTAGCGAAAACGAGCAGTACTTC. It codes for CASSLAPRGTSENEQYF. The rearrangement joins TRBV7-2 to TRBJ2-7, with 10 bases fitting TRBD2. J lost 5 bases, V lost 0 bases, and 10 bases had no gene match. The germline CDR1 and CDR2 sequences are SGHTA and FQGNSA. The CDR3 totals 17 residues.

The V and J genes are TRBV9 and TRBJ2-5; weak D call: TRBD2 (6 bases). From germline, CDR1 is SGDLS and CDR2 YYNGEE. V lost 4 bases to trimming and J lost 2 bases, with 15 bases between them. The CDR3 sequence is 15 residues long. The CDR3 spells CASSSTPGGQETQYF. The DNA of the CDR3 is TGTGCCAGCAGCTCCACCCCCGGGGGTCAAGAGACCCAGTACTTC.